Listed here are 27 T cell receptor beta chains from one sample, sequenced in a study of technical replicates of blood from several donors. TCRdb's table, derived via immunoSEQ multiplex PCR, lists solely in-frame clones and lacks some. The repertoire holds about 49,000 clones, 80% to 95% seen once, with about 3.6% in the top ten. What was sequenced was PBMCs. The receptors were sampled from a human donor in good health. Some clones in this sample may be carry-over from other donors' samples.

The chain has TRBV7-2 and TRBJ2-2; D unresolved. The CDR3 totals 13 residues. With 1 base removed from V and 6 bases from J, the gap between germline ends came to 6 bases. Germline CDR1 and CDR2: SGHTA and FQGNSA. In DNA form, the CDR3 reads TGTGCCAGCAGCTTAGACTTTTCCGGGGAGCTGTTTTTT. This gives the protein CASSLDFSGELFF.

The chain has TRBV2 and TRBJ1-3; 9 bases are shared with TRBD1. J gave up 3 bases and V 4 bases, and 4 bases lay outside the gene matches. The CDR3 length is 15 residues. Germline V CDR1 and CDR2: SNHLY, FYNNEI. The CDR3, as DNA: TGTGCCAGCAGTGTACAGGGGGCTGGTGGAAACACCATATATTTT. Its translation is CASSVQGAGGNTIYF.

The chain employs TRBV30 and TRBJ1-6; D possibly corresponds to TRBD1 (5 bases). The CDR3 runs 13 residues. V was pared by 6 bases and J by 7 bases, with 13 bases between. The germline V gene has CDR1 GTSNPN and CDR2 SVGIG (reference sequence). The CDR3 sequence: CACGGGGNSPLHF. Written as DNA, the CDR3 is TGTGCCTGCGGGGGTGGAGGCAATTCACCCCTCCACTTT.

The chain uses TRBV18 and TRBJ2-3; 7 bases match TRBD2. Losses at the gene ends were 3 bases for V and 0 bases for J; bases not matched to a gene: 12. This CDR3 has 18 residues. CDR1 KGHSH and CDR2 LQKENI come from the germline V gene. CDR3 sequence: CASSPEWGGSSSTDTQYF. CDR3 in DNA: TGTGCCAGCTCACCGGAGTGGGGAGGGTCGTCGAGCACAGATACGCAGTATTTT.

This sequence joins TRBV5-3 and TRBJ2-5; D is unclear. TRBV5-3 is filed as an ORF, its function uncertain. V lost 10 bases to trimming and J lost 5 bases, with 12 bases between them. The CDR3 is 11 amino acids. CDR3 sequence (DNA): TGTGCCCCGAGAGAAAGCGAGACCCAGTACTTC. Translating it yields CAPRESETQYF.

This chain joins TRBV7-3 and TRBJ1-1; TRBD1 matches 9 bases. The CDR3 has 17 amino acids. Germline CDR1 is SGHTA and CDR2 is FQGTGA. Trimming at V came to 5 bases and at J to 2 bases, leaving 12 bases not matched to a gene. The CDR3 DNA follows: TGTGCCAGCAGCCCCTCGCTTTGGGGACAGGGCAACACTGAAGCTTTCTTT. It yields the protein CASSPSLWGQGNTEAFF.

The chain's CDR3 is CASSYRGSLSNNEQFF. DNA for the CDR3: TGTGCCAGCAGTTACAGGGGATCGCTTTCAAACAATGAGCAGTTCTTC. The chain carries TRBV6-5 and TRBJ2-1; perhaps TRBD1 as D (5 bases). This CDR3 spans 16 amino acids. Trimming removed 2 bases at V and 5 bases at J, with 16 bases between. CDR1 MNHEY and CDR2 SVGAGI come from the germline V gene.

This clone was seen once. This chain connects TRBV11-1 to TRBJ1-6; D is unresolved. V was cut by 6 bases and J by 7 bases, with 10 bases left in between. Germline V gene lookup returns CDR1 SGHAT and CDR2 FQDESV (reference sequence). CDR3 size: 13 residues. In DNA, the CDR3 is TGTGCCAGCAGTCCCCCCGGGAATTCACCCCTCCACTTT. Its protein product is CASSPPGNSPLHF.

This chain links TRBV4-2 with TRBJ1-1; D unclear. The germline V and J ends were trimmed by 4 bases and 5 bases, with 17 bases remaining between them. The CDR3 extends over 15 amino acids. Germline V gene lookup returns CDR1 LGHNA and CDR2 YNFKEQ. As DNA, the CDR3 is TGTGCCAGCAGCCTCGAGGGTGGGATGACTACTGAAGCTTTCTTT. Its protein product is CASSLEGGMTTEAFF.

The chain combines TRBV5-1 with TRBJ1-2, with D possibly TRBD1 on 6 matching bases. V gave up 5 bases and J gave up 7 bases, with 15 bases separating them. This CDR3 has 13 residues. Germline assignment: CDR1 SGHRS and CDR2 YFSETQ. The CDR3 reads CASRDSAGGGYTF. The CDR3 nucleotides are TGCGCCAGCAGGGACAGTGCTGGCGGTGGCTACACCTTC.

A single count supports this clone. This chain connects TRBV7-9 to TRBJ2-2; 8 positions match TRBD2. The CDR3 runs 18 residues. J was trimmed by 0 bases and V by 5 bases; bases with no gene match: 11. Per germline, CDR1 SEHNR and CDR2 FQNEAQ (reference sequence). CDR3 nucleotide sequence: TGTGCCAGCAGCCCCCCCGGCTGGACTAGCCCGAACACCGGGGAGCTGTTTTTT. This encodes CASSPPGWTSPNTGELFF.

In this sample, this clone turned up once. V and J are TRBV29-1 and TRBJ2-3; TRBD1 is a possible D gene (7 bases). Germline assignment: CDR1 SQVTM and CDR2 ANQGSEA. CDR3 size: 15 residues. Trimming left V 4 bases short and J 2 bases short, with 16 bases between. For the CDR3, the DNA is TGCAGCGTTGGGCGGGACAGCCAGGTCACAGATACGCAGTATTTT. It yields the protein CSVGRDSQVTDTQYF.

The V call is TRBV10-3, the J call TRBJ2-1; 13 nucleotides agree with TRBD2. The ends lost 8 bases at V and 1 base at J; junction bases unmatched: 14. Germline CDR1 is ENHRY and CDR2 is SYGVKD. CDR3 size: 19 residues. The CDR3 here is CAIPLTSGGPGLSYNEQFF. The CDR3 coding sequence is TGTGCCATCCCCCTGACTAGCGGGGGGCCAGGTCTGTCCTACAATGAGCAGTTCTTC.

By sample fraction, this clone is medium-sized (0.01 to 0.1%). The rearrangement joins TRBV10-3 to TRBJ2-7; 8 bases fit TRBD1. The V gene end was trimmed by 5 bases and the J gene end by 5 bases; junction bases not matched to a gene: 5. Germline lookup yields CDR1 ENHRY and CDR2 SYGVKD. This CDR3 contains 13 residues. Here the CDR3 reads CAISRTGYHEQYF. In nucleotides, the CDR3 is TGTGCCATCAGTAGGACAGGGTACCACGAGCAGTACTTC.

The chain is built from TRBV15 and TRBJ2-2, with D possibly TRBD2 on 5 matching bases. Germline CDR1 is LNHNV and CDR2 is YYDKDF (reference sequence). Trimming shortened V by 0 bases and J by 9 bases, and 20 bases separated the two germline ends. CDR3 length equals 17 residues. Here the CDR3 DNA reads TGTGCCACCAGCAGAGATCTCGGGGAGTCCCGACCTAGGGAGCTGTTTTTT. Translating gives CATSRDLGESRPRELFF.

The chain employs TRBV15 and TRBJ1-2; a possible D gene is TRBD1 (6 bases). Germline V gene lookup returns CDR1 LNHNV and CDR2 YYDKDF (reference sequence). This CDR3 contains 18 residues. The V and J ends lost 0 bases and 3 bases respectively, with 20 bases between them. CDR3: CATSRDISDTGKYYGYTF. In DNA, the CDR3 is TGTGCCACCAGCAGAGATATATCGGATACAGGGAAATACTATGGCTACACCTTC.

The CDR3 DNA reads TGCAGTGCTGGCGGGGGTTCGTGGGCTTTCTTT. Residues: CSAGGGSWAFF. The chain recombines TRBV20-1 with TRBJ1-1; D might be TRBD1 (5 bases). CDR1 is DFQATT, CDR2 SNEGSKA, per germline (reference sequence). The germline V and J ends were trimmed by 5 bases and 11 bases, with 15 bases remaining between them. This CDR3 has 11 amino acids.

The chain joins TRBV30 to TRBJ1-5; a possible D gene is TRBD1 (6 bases). Germline V gene data show CDR1 as GTSNPN and CDR2 as SVGIG (reference sequence). Trimming took off 2 bases at V and 6 bases at J, with 14 bases between the two ends. This CDR3 is 14 amino acids long. The CDR3 DNA follows: TGTGCCTGGAGTCGGGAACAGGGCGGTCAGCCCCAGCATTTT. Protein product: CAWSREQGGQPQHF. The whole variable domain, filled in from reference TRBV30 and TRBJ1-5, reads SQTIHQWPATLVQPVGSPLSLECTVEGTSNPNLYWYRQAAGRGLQLLFYSVGIGQISSEVPQNLSASRPQDRQFILSSKKLLLSDSGFYLCAWSREQGGQPQHFGDGTRLSIL.

This clone was recorded only once. The chain uses TRBV7-9 and TRBJ2-7; the match to TRBD2 covers 16 bases. The J segment lost 8 bases and the V segment lost 5 bases, leaving 6 bases of the junction unmatched. The CDR3 loop spans 15 amino acids. Germline V CDR1 and CDR2: SEHNR, FQNEAQ (reference sequence). CDR3 sequence (DNA): TGTGCCAGCAGCCGGGGACTAGCGGGAGGGCCGAAGCAGTACTTC. Translating it yields CASSRGLAGGPKQYF.

This clone is judged large. The V and J genes are TRBV19 and TRBJ2-5, with D perhaps matching TRBD2 (7 bases). Trimming removed 3 bases from V and 3 bases from J, with 11 bases in between. Germline assignment: CDR1 LNHDA and CDR2 SQIVND (reference sequence). The CDR3 spans 14 residues. DNA for the CDR3: TGTGCCAGTAGTATGGGGGCGGGGGAAGAGACCCAGTACTTC. Translation gives CASSMGAGEETQYF.

The chain recombines TRBV7-9 with TRBJ1-1; 12 nucleotides align to TRBD1. Germline-derived CDR1 and CDR2 are SEHNR and FQNEAQ (reference sequence). This CDR3 has 16 amino acids. V dropped 4 bases and J dropped 5; count of bases not matched to a gene: 8. As DNA, the CDR3 is TGTGCCAGCAGCTCCTCGGGACAGGGGGCTGGTACTGAAGCTTTCTTT. This encodes CASSSSGQGAGTEAFF.

This clone came up once. J is TRBJ2-1 and V is TRBV5-4; D may be TRBD1 (5 bases). This CDR3 has 15 residues. Germline V gene data show CDR1 as SGHNT and CDR2 as YYREEE (reference sequence). Trimming cost V 0 bases and J 2 bases, with 9 bases left between them. Here the CDR3 reads CASSLDRGPYNEQFF. For the CDR3, the DNA is TGTGCCAGCAGCTTGGATAGGGGCCCCTACAATGAGCAGTTCTTC.

V gene TRBV2 combines with J gene TRBJ1-1; perhaps TRBD1 as D (5 bases). The V gene lost 8 bases and the J gene lost 1 base, with 23 bases spanning the gap. The CDR3 runs 17 residues. The V gene's germline CDR1 is SNHLY and CDR2 FYNNEI. The chain's CDR3 is CASGFTLRGGTNTEAFF. Here the CDR3 DNA reads TGTGCCAGCGGGTTTACCCTCCGGGGGGGGACGAACACTGAAGCTTTCTTT. The full variable domain, rest sourced from reference TRBV2 and TRBJ1-1, is EPEVTQTPSHQVTQMGQEVILRCVPISNHLYFYWYRQILGQKVEFLVSFYNNEISEKSEIFDDQFSVERPDGSNFTLKIRSTKLEDSAMYFCASGFTLRGGTNTEAFFGQGTRLTVV.

This clone was seen a handful of times. This chain uses TRBV7-6 with TRBJ1-4; 9 bases are a match to TRBD1. The germline V gene has CDR1 SGHVS and CDR2 FNYEAQ. V lost 3 bases and J lost 1; bases outside the gene matches: 6. The CDR3 has 17 amino acids. The CDR3 nucleotides read TGTGCCAGCAGCTTCCAGACAGGGGGGATAACTAATGAAAAACTGTTTTTT. Translated: CASSFQTGGITNEKLFF.

This chain joins TRBV30 and TRBJ2-6; no definite D call. Trimming removed 2 bases at V and 2 bases at J, with 16 bases between. This CDR3 comprises 17 residues. The V gene's germline CDR1 is GTSNPN and CDR2 SVGIG (reference sequence). The CDR3 DNA sequence: TGTGCCTGGAGTTCGGCGGATTCCTCGACTGGGGCCAACGTCCTGACTTTC. Protein: CAWSSADSSTGANVLTF.

V gene TRBV6-5 combines with J gene TRBJ2-7; 10 nucleotides line up with TRBD2. CDR3 size: 15 residues. Germline lookup yields CDR1 MNHEY and CDR2 SVGAGI. V lost 5 bases, J lost 2 bases, and 6 bases stayed unmatched. The CDR3 sequence is CASSIVAGGTYEQYF. The CDR3 DNA follows: TGTGCCAGCAGTATCGTAGCGGGAGGAACCTACGAGCAGTACTTC.

V gene TRBV7-2 combines with J gene TRBJ2-3; TRBD2 agrees at 14 bases. Per the germline V gene, CDR1 is SGHTA and CDR2 is FQGNSA. The CDR3 has 18 residues. V lost 3 bases to trimming and J lost 0 bases; unmatched junction nucleotides: 5. The CDR3 spells CASSFRTSGGSSTDTQYF. The DNA of the CDR3 is TGTGCCAGCAGCTTCCGGACTAGCGGGGGGTCGAGCACAGATACGCAGTATTTT.